One sample yielded the 20 T cell receptor beta chains listed below, sequenced in a study of OX40 agonist ivuxolimab in advanced cancers. The method was immunoSEQ multiplex PCR; TCRdb's version includes in-frame clones alone and lacks a portion of them. The data show some 33,000 clones, less than 85% seen once. The material was CD4+ or CD8+ T cells sorted from blood, obtained in a trial of the OX40 agonist ivuxolimab. The receptors shown here come from an adult with an advanced solid tumor such as melanoma, head and neck, liver or kidney cancer.

The chain uses TRBV10-2 and TRBJ1-5; possibly TRBD1 for D (5 bases). CDR1 WSHSY and CDR2 SAAADI come from the germline V gene. The ends were cut back, 6 bases at V and 3 bases at J, with 18 bases in the middle. The CDR3 is made up of 16 amino acids. The chain's CDR3 is CASSDDRGAANQPQHF. CDR3 nucleotide sequence: TGCGCCAGCAGCGATGACAGAGGGGCCGCCAATCAGCCCCAGCATTTT.

This CDR3 is CASTNSDYEQYF. The CDR3 bases are TGTGCCAGCACGAACAGCGACTACGAGCAGTACTTC. The chain links TRBV6-5 to TRBJ2-7; the D is unclear. Trimming shortened V by 7 bases and J by 3 bases, and 10 bases separated the two germline ends. The CDR3 runs to 12 residues. The germline CDR1 and CDR2 sequences are MNHEY and SVGAGI.

This chain connects TRBV27 to TRBJ2-7; D not resolved. Looked up from germline, CDR1 is MNHEY and CDR2 is SMNVEV (reference sequence). V was cut by 6 bases and J by 5 bases, with 14 bases left in between. This CDR3 is 13 amino acids long. The CDR3 protein is CASSPAVAHEQYF. The CDR3 DNA is TGTGCCAGCAGCCCCGCGGTAGCCCACGAGCAGTACTTC.

DNA for the CDR3: TGCGCCAGCAGCTTGGACGCCGAAGGAGGGACCTACGAGCAGTACTTC. Its translation: CASSLDAEGGTYEQYF. The chain uses TRBV5-1 and TRBJ2-7, with TRBD2 as a possible D gene (6 bases). The CDR3 length is 16 residues. V was trimmed by 0 bases and J by 2 bases, leaving 15 bases between them. Germline lookup yields CDR1 SGHRS and CDR2 YFSETQ. Together with reference TRBV5-1 and TRBJ2-7, the CDR3 gives the full variable domain: KAGVTQTPRYLIKTRGQQVTLSCSPISGHRSVSWYQQTPGQGLQFLFEYFSETQRNKGNFPGRFSGRQFSNSRSEMNVSTLELGDSALYLCASSLDAEGGTYEQYFGPGTRLTVT.

The gene calls are TRBV7-9 and TRBJ2-7; 7 bases line up with TRBD2. The CDR3 length is 16 residues. V was pared by 6 bases and J by 3 bases, with 14 bases of the junction left unmatched. Looked up from germline, CDR1 is SEHNR and CDR2 is FQNEAQ (reference sequence). CDR3 sequence: CASRPPSGAEGYEQYF. The CDR3 nucleotides are TGTGCCAGCAGGCCTCCTAGCGGAGCTGAAGGCTACGAGCAGTACTTC.

V and J are TRBV4-2 and TRBJ2-1, with 7 bases matching TRBD2. In germline, CDR1 is LGHNA, CDR2 YNFKEQ. This CDR3 has 16 residues. V trimming: 0 bases; J trimming: 2 bases; junction bases outside the gene matches: 4. The CDR3 loop is CASSQDDTSAYNEQFF. As DNA, the CDR3 is TGTGCCAGCAGCCAAGATGATACTAGCGCCTACAATGAGCAGTTCTTC.

This sequence joins TRBV5-3 and TRBJ1-1; D ambiguous. TRBV5-3 is classed as an ORF, of uncertain function. The V end lost 3 bases, the J end lost 3 bases, and 9 bases lay between the germline ends. CDR3 size: 13 residues. CDR3 DNA: TGTGCCAGAAGCTCCCCTAAGGACACTGAAGCTTTCTTT. Translation gives CARSSPKDTEAFF.

The chain couples TRBV15 to TRBJ2-4; D is perhaps TRBD2 (6 bases). The CDR3 contains 14 residues. Germline V CDR1 and CDR2: LNHNV, YYDKDF (reference sequence). Trimming took 8 bases from V and 0 from J, leaving 11 bases between them. This CDR3 reads CATSGGVAKNIQYF. In DNA, the CDR3 is TGTGCCACCTCCGGGGGAGTAGCCAAAAACATTCAGTACTTC. The full variable domain, completed using reference TRBV15 and TRBJ2-4, is DAMVIQNPRYQVTQFGKPVTLSCSQTLNHNVMYWYQQKSSQAPKLLFHYYDKDFNNEADTPDNFQSRRPNTSFCFLDIRSPGLGDTAMYLCATSGGVAKNIQYFGAGTRLSVL.

The rearrangement links TRBV9 to TRBJ2-1; 7 bases are a match to TRBD2. The ends lost 3 bases at V and 10 bases at J; junction bases unmatched: 13. CDR3 length: 15 amino acids. Germline loops: CDR1 SGDLS, CDR2 YYNGEE. Written as DNA, the CDR3 is TGTGCCAGCAGCGGAAGGGCCCAGAGCGGGAACGAGCAGTTCTTC. This translates into CASSGRAQSGNEQFF.

The V gene is TRBV27, the J gene TRBJ2-7, with TRBD2 identical over 11 bases. Germline-derived CDR1 and CDR2 are MNHEY and SMNVEV (reference sequence). Trimming cost V 1 base and J 4 bases; bases outside gene matches: 6. There are 16 residues in the CDR3. The CDR3 nucleotides are TGTGCCAGCAGTTTATTCTCCGTAGCGGGAGGGTACGAGCAGTACTTC. It translates to CASSLFSVAGGYEQYF.

The J gene is TRBJ2-1, the V gene TRBV7-9; 9 nucleotides align to TRBD1. With 5 bases clipped from V and 8 bases from J, the junction kept 10 bases outside the gene matches. This CDR3 is 15 amino acids long. Germline CDR1 is SEHNR and CDR2 is FQNEAQ (reference sequence). CDR3 sequence (DNA): TGTGCCAGCAGCCAACCCGGGACAGGGATAGATGAGCAGTTCTTC. This gives the protein CASSQPGTGIDEQFF.

The count of this clone is one. The V call is TRBV11-1, the J call TRBJ1-1, with 11 bases identical to TRBD1. Per the germline V gene, CDR1 is SGHAT and CDR2 is FQDESV (reference sequence). Germline trimming cut 6 bases from V and 4 bases from J; bases unmatched to any gene: 4. The CDR3 runs to 14 residues. This CDR3 is CASRPGTGGTEAFF. The CDR3 bases are TGTGCCAGCAGACCCGGGACAGGGGGCACTGAAGCTTTCTTT.

The CDR3 spells CASSLESGQIYEQYF. The CDR3 DNA is TGTGCCAGCAGCTTAGAGTCGGGACAAATCTACGAGCAGTACTTC. The V and J genes are TRBV11-2 and TRBJ2-7; tentative D call: TRBD1 (6 bases). The CDR3 spans 15 residues. Trimming removed 0 bases at V and 3 bases at J, with 12 bases between. Per the germline V gene, CDR1 is SGHAT and CDR2 is FQNNGV.

The chain recombines TRBV27 with TRBJ1-1, with a weak D call TRBD1 (6 bases). Trimming stripped 2 bases from V and 5 bases from J, with 9 bases between. The CDR3 runs to 13 residues. Germline CDR1 reads MNHEY; CDR2 reads SMNVEV (reference sequence). The CDR3 coding sequence is TGTGCCAGCAGTTTAGGGGGCTCGACTGAAGCTTTCTTT. Protein: CASSLGGSTEAFF.

The chain employs TRBV6-6 and TRBJ1-1, with D possibly TRBD1 on 5 matching bases. Germline lookup yields CDR1 MNHNY and CDR2 SVGAGI (reference sequence). This CDR3 is built from 15 residues. Deletions cut 3 bases from V and 4 bases from J, with 15 bases between. The CDR3 region is CASSYWQGRGTEAFF. CDR3 DNA sequence: TGTGCCAGCAGTTATTGGCAGGGTAGGGGCACTGAAGCTTTCTTT.

This chain uses TRBV11-2 with TRBJ1-1, with unresolved D. The V gene's germline CDR1 is SGHAT and CDR2 FQNNGV. The CDR3 is 14 amino acids. Deletions cut 3 bases from V and 3 bases from J, with 11 bases between. CDR3 region: CASSFRRPDTEAFF. CDR3 in DNA: TGTGCCAGCAGCTTTAGGCGTCCAGACACTGAAGCTTTCTTT.

This CDR3 reads CASSFGLYSNQPQHF. CDR3 DNA sequence: TGTGCCAGTAGTTTTGGACTATATAGCAATCAGCCCCAGCATTTT. The rearrangement joins TRBV19 to TRBJ1-5; no definite D call. The V end lost 5 bases, the J end lost 0 bases, and 11 bases lay between the germline ends. The CDR3 runs to 15 residues. CDR1 and CDR2 (germline): LNHDA, SQIVND (reference sequence).

V usage is TRBV6-6 and J usage is TRBJ2-7; TRBD1 is a possible D gene (5 bases). From germline, CDR1 is MNHNY and CDR2 SVGAGI (reference sequence). Trimming removed 0 bases from V and 5 bases from J, with 8 bases in between. The CDR3 is 13 residues long. The CDR3 DNA is TGTGCCAGCAGTTACTCGGACAATAACGAGCAGTACTTC. Its protein product is CASSYSDNNEQYF.

DNA of the CDR3: TGTGCCAGCAGCTCACACACCGACTCTGGGGCCAACGTCCTGACTTTC. It specifies CASSSHTDSGANVLTF. This sequence joins TRBV9 and TRBJ2-6; no definite D call. V lost 4 bases to trimming and J lost 0 bases, with 11 bases between them. Germline CDR1 and CDR2: SGDLS and YYNGEE. The CDR3 has 16 amino acids.

This clone was observed at least ten times. The rearrangement uses TRBV19 and TRBJ1-1; 9 nucleotides agree with TRBD1. V was clipped by 5 bases and J by 8 bases; unmatched bases: 9. The CDR3 consists of 14 residues. Per the germline V gene, CDR1 is LNHDA and CDR2 is SQIVND (reference sequence). The CDR3 DNA is TGTGCCAGTAGTCTCCGGGACAGGGAAACAGAAGCTTTCTTT. It codes for CASSLRDRETEAFF.